The present TCR beta chain was sequenced within a study of Graves' ophthalmopathy and Graves' hyperthyroidism. Study-wide findings and caveats: Thyroid clonotypes that were expanded above 0.001 frequency mostly also appeared in blood.

This clonotype has more than one count but fewer than ten. Its antigen is unknown. The sequenced template was RNA, covering the TCR beta CDR3 region. Second-round multiplex PCR came after first-round RT-PCR with HTBI primers. MiXCR, applied by TCRdb to the multiplex PCR reads, yields one record per CDR3 protein. The sample records about 740,000 distinct CDR3 sequences, around 40% being singletons. A duration under 3 months, NOSPECS ≥4, CAS ≥3 and moderate-to-severe activity characterized the donors with ophthalmopathy. V gave up 12 bases and J gave up 2 bases, with 22 bases separating them. The CDR3 is 15 amino acids. Germline CDR1 KGHDR, CDR2 SFDVKD.

This clonotype was sampled from an adult man with Graves' ophthalmopathy. This chain joins TRBV24-1 and TRBJ2-7, with a tentative D call TRBD1 (6 bases). Sequencing was carried out using peripheral blood. CDR3 sequence (DNA): TGTGCCTGGACAGCTACCGGGACGATGACCTACGAGCAGTACTTC. Its translation is CAWTATGTMTYEQYF.